This T cell receptor (beta chain) was obtained from a study of CD8+ T cells in alopecia areata. Treatment here: oral pan-JAK inhibitor, 5-10 mg twice daily. The CDR3 sequence is 13 residues long. Germline V gives CDR1 ENHRY, CDR2 SYGVKD. J was trimmed by 2 bases and V by 10 bases; bases with no gene match: 6. cDNA reverse transcribed from extracted RNA served as the sequencing template. Assay: immunoSEQ multiplex PCR; the TCRdb copy retains only in-frame clones and omits some. The data contain some 200,000 clones, around two fifths of them seen just once; the ten biggest clones take up over 2.5%. This receptor was obtained from a human donor with alopecia areata. The chain carries TRBV10-3 and TRBJ2-7, with TRBD2 matching over 9 bases. This sample comprised CD4+ T cells sorted from blood, obtained between weeks 36 and 40, from a patient treated with tofacitinib. The CDR3 reads CASRTSETYEQYF. The CDR3 DNA reads TGTGCCAGTCGGACTAGCGAAACCTACGAGCAGTACTTC.